The source of this T cell receptor beta chain is a study of T cells in Graves' hyperthyroidism and ophthalmopathy. Findings and limits, study-wide: Blood also carried most thyroid clonotypes expanded above 0.001.

The CDR3 spans 16 residues. V dropped 5 bases and J dropped 0 bases, with 17 bases sitting between them. CDR1 SGHTA and CDR2 FQGNSA come from the germline V gene. Fresh peripheral blood, about 9.6 ml, yielded the PBMCs. Worth noting for this clonotype: Its antigen is unidentified.

Researchers took RNA transcripts and amplified the TCR beta CDR3 regions from them. TCR CDR3 underwent first-round RT-PCR with the HTBI primer set. TCRdb redid the calling of the multiplex PCR reads with MiXCR, one entry per CDR3 protein. The repertoire holds a few hundred thousand distinct CDR3 sequences, with about 16% as singletons. The gene calls are TRBV7-2 and TRBJ2-7; D possibly corresponds to TRBD1 (6 bases). The sequence was obtained from a woman in her 40s with Graves' ophthalmopathy. The sequencing sample was made of blood. The CDR3 is CASSSSGTLPSYEQYF. As DNA, the CDR3 is TGTGCCAGCAGCAGCTCCGGGACACTTCCCTCCTACGAGCAGTACTTC.